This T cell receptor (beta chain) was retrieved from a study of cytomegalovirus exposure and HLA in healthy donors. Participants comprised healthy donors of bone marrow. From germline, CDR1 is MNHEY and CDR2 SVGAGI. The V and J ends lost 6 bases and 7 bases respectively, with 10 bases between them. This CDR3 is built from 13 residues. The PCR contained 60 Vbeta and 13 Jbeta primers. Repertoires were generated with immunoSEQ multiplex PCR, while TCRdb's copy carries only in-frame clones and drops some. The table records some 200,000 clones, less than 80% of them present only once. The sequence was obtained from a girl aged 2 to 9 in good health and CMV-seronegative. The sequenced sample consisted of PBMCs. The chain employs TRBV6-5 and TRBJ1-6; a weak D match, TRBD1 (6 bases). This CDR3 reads CASSSGQNSPLHF. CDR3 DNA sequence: TGTGCCAGCAGCTCCGGACAGAATTCACCCCTCCACTTT.